This T cell receptor beta chain was obtained from a study of shared T cell receptors in the human thymus. Data came from immunoSEQ multiplex PCR; TCRdb stores just in-frame clones and leaves some out. The sample records 500,000 to 850,000 clones, around 87% being singletons. This clone was seen a few times. Trimming took 0 bases from V and 6 from J, leaving 9 bases between them. Germline loops: CDR1 SGHNT, CDR2 YYREEE (reference sequence). The CDR3 consists of 14 residues. The sample was also linked to a second study, of human thymus T cells. From that paper: Obtained as resections during corrective heart surgery, the thymus tissue was then studied. Apparent skewing of V and J gene usage characterized both thymic and blood repertoires.

The V call is TRBV5-4, the J call TRBJ2-2; tentative D call: TRBD2 (5 bases). The material sequenced was thymocytes. The receptor's source is a boy under two years old with a congenital heart defect. CDR3 loop: CASSLGVGAGELFF. The CDR3, as DNA: TGTGCCAGCAGCTTGGGGGTGGGAGCCGGGGAGCTGTTTTTT.